The present T cell receptor (beta chain) was sequenced within a study of shared clonotypes between healthy human individuals. This clone has a single count. A single base separates this from a much larger clone, so it may be a read error. This table comes from immunoSEQ multiplex PCR, and its TCRdb copy is limited to in-frame clones, with some not included. Of about 490,000 clones in the sample, 76% were seen once. This CDR3 spans 14 amino acids. Trimming took 4 bases from V and 2 from J, leaving 12 bases between them. From germline, CDR1 is MGHDK and CDR2 SYGVNS. This TCR came from a woman in her thirties or forties in good health. Some clones in this sample may be carry-over from other donors' samples. The rearrangement joins TRBV25-1 to TRBJ2-7; the D is unclear. The sequenced material came from PBMCs. The CDR3 sequence: CASSGGRPPYEQYF. CDR3 DNA: TGTGCCAGCAGTGGAGGCAGGCCCCCCTACGAGCAGTACTTC.